Each of the 20 T cell receptor beta chains below was sequenced from the same sample in a study of blood T cell repertoires in COVID-19. The method was immunoSEQ multiplex PCR; TCRdb's version includes in-frame clones alone and lacks a portion of them. The table has 70,000 or so clones, 86% seen once; the top ten hold 3.5% to 5%. The sample was peripheral blood. Every receptor here comes from a man aged 65 to 85 with active COVID-19.

This clone was counted between two and nine times. The chain combines TRBV4-1 with TRBJ2-7; 8 nucleotides line up with TRBD2. This CDR3 has 15 amino acids. Germline CDR1 MGHRA, CDR2 YSYEKL. The V and J ends lost 0 bases and 2 bases, in that order; junction bases with no gene match: 3. The CDR3 sequence: CASSQDLAGPYEQYF. DNA for the CDR3: TGCGCCAGCAGCCAAGATTTAGCGGGACCCTACGAGCAGTACTTC.

This clone was counted a few times. This chain uses TRBV6-2 or TRBV6-3 with TRBJ1-6; 7 positions match TRBD1. Unmatched junction bases numbered 9, after V lost 6 bases and J lost 7 bases. This CDR3 is built from 15 residues. Germline assignment: CDR1 MNHEY and CDR2 SVGEGT. The chain's CDR3 is CASSDRTGGNSPLHF. In DNA, the CDR3 is TGTGCCAGCAGCGACCGGACAGGCGGGAATTCACCCCTCCACTTT.

The chain recombines TRBV6-5 with TRBJ2-2; no firm D call. The length of the CDR3 is 15 residues. Trimming removed 0 bases from V and 6 bases from J, with 11 bases in between. Germline loops: CDR1 MNHEY, CDR2 SVGAGI. As DNA, the CDR3 is TGTGCCAGCAGTTACTCTGGTAGCCCCCCCGGGGAGCTGTTTTTT. Translated, it gives CASSYSGSPPGELFF.

The chain carries TRBV19 and TRBJ2-4; D possibly corresponds to TRBD1 (6 bases). CDR3 length: 15 amino acids. Germline loops: CDR1 LNHDA, CDR2 SQIVND (reference sequence). The V end was cut by 7 bases, the J end by 1 base, with 14 bases between. The DNA of the CDR3 is TGTGCCAGTACCCCCCCCGGACAGGCCAAAAACATTCAGTACTTC. It codes for CASTPPGQAKNIQYF. Full variable domain (remainder filled in from reference TRBV19 and TRBJ2-4): DGGITQSPKYLFRKEGQNVTLSCEQNLNHDAMYWYRQDPGQGLRLIYYSQIVNDFQKGDIAEGYSVSREKKESFPLTVTSAQKNPTAFYLCASTPPGQAKNIQYFGAGTRLSVL.

This sequence joins TRBV18 and TRBJ1-2; D unclear. Germline V gene data show CDR1 as KGHSH and CDR2 as LQKENI. V was pared by 0 bases and J by 4 bases, with 12 bases between. CDR3 length: 15 amino acids. CDR3 loop: CASSPPGGYGYGYTF. The CDR3 nucleotides are TGTGCCAGCTCACCACCGGGCGGGTATGGCTATGGCTACACCTTC. The full variable domain, in which reference TRBV18 and TRBJ1-2 provide the parts outside the CDR3, is NAGVMQNPRHLVRRRGQEARLRCSPMKGHSHVYWYRQLPEEGLKFMVYLQKENIIDESGMPKERFSAEFPKEGPSILRIQQVVRGDSAAYFCASSPPGGYGYGYTFGSGTRLTVV.

This chain uses TRBV7-3 with TRBJ1-1; tentatively, D is TRBD1 (5 bases). CDR1 SGHTA and CDR2 FQGTGA come from the germline V gene. The CDR3 consists of 17 residues. V was cut by 1 base and J by 0 bases, with 15 bases left in between. The CDR3: CASSLIGGSGMNTEAFF. The CDR3 DNA is TGTGCCAGCAGCTTAATTGGGGGGTCAGGGATGAACACTGAAGCTTTCTTT.

The gene calls are TRBV7-2 and TRBJ2-3, with 9 bases fitting TRBD2. Germline CDR1 reads SGHTA; CDR2 reads FQGNSA. This CDR3 is 17 amino acids long. The V segment lost 1 base and the J segment 3 bases; nucleotides outside the gene matches: 8. The CDR3 region has the DNA TGTGCCAGCAGCTTAGGGGCGGGAGGGACAACAACAGATACGCAGTATTTT. As protein: CASSLGAGGTTTDTQYF.

This chain joins TRBV12-3 or TRBV12-4 and TRBJ2-7; D might be TRBD2 (6 bases). V was trimmed by 5 bases and J by 4 bases, leaving 9 bases between them. This CDR3 is 12 amino acids long. CDR3 sequence (DNA): TGTGCCAGCAGTCCCGCGGGGTACGAGCAGTACTTC. It specifies CASSPAGYEQYF.

The rearrangement uses TRBV5-6 and TRBJ1-5; perhaps TRBD1 as D (6 bases). Germline assignment: CDR1 SGHDT and CDR2 YYEEEE. This CDR3 is built from 16 residues. V shed 0 bases and J shed 6 bases, with 16 bases lying between them. DNA of the CDR3: TGTGCCAGCAGCTTGGAGGGGGGGGCGCAGGGTCAGCCCCAGCATTTT. Its protein is CASSLEGGAQGQPQHF.

Regarding this clone: The sample carries other DNA sequences with the same CDR3. V gene TRBV7-2 combines with J gene TRBJ2-7, with 10 bases matching TRBD2. V shed 3 bases and J 6 bases; nucleotides not matched to a gene: 11. Germline CDR1 SGHTA, CDR2 FQGNSA. The CDR3 consists of 16 residues. CDR3 sequence (DNA): TGTGCCAGCAGCTTGGGTGGGAGCGGGAGGGGAGTCGAGCAGTACTTC. Its translation is CASSLGGSGRGVEQYF.

The rearrangement uses TRBV19 and TRBJ2-3; 8 bases match TRBD2. CDR1 and CDR2 from the germline V gene are LNHDA and SQIVND (reference sequence). The CDR3 has 15 amino acids. Trimming cost V 0 bases and J 10 bases; bases outside gene matches: 9. The CDR3 region has the DNA TGTGCCAGTAGTATAGATCTCCAAAGCGGGAGAGCGCAGTATTTT. Translation gives CASSIDLQSGRAQYF.

Only one count was recorded for this clone. This chain links TRBV5-1 with TRBJ2-1, with TRBD1 identical over 10 bases. Trimming cost V 4 bases and J 5 bases; bases outside gene matches: 6. CDR1 is SGHRS and CDR2 is YFSETQ in the germline V gene. The CDR3 totals 15 residues. DNA of the CDR3: TGCGCCAGCAGCCAGGGACAGGGGCTACACAATGAGCAGTTCTTC. It encodes CASSQGQGLHNEQFF.

The chain employs TRBV11-3 and TRBJ1-3; D call uncertain. Trimming took off 6 bases at V and 0 bases at J, with 12 bases between the two ends. This CDR3 is built from 15 residues. Germline assignment: CDR1 SGHNT and CDR2 YENEEA. The CDR3: CASSKGGSSGNTIYF. The CDR3 DNA is TGTGCCAGCAGTAAGGGCGGGAGCTCTGGAAACACCATATATTTT.

The chain joins TRBV2 to TRBJ1-3; 8 positions match TRBD1. V lost 6 bases, J lost 4 bases, and 8 bases stayed unmatched. The CDR3 runs to 15 residues. Germline loops: CDR1 SNHLY, CDR2 FYNNEI. CDR3 in DNA: TGTGCCAGCAGCCCTCAGGGGGCGAAAGGAAACACCATATATTTT. Translating gives CASSPQGAKGNTIYF.

The rearrangement joins TRBV7-9 to TRBJ2-3; D perhaps matches TRBD1 (8 bases). The germline gives CDR1 SEHNR, CDR2 FQNEAQ (reference sequence). There are 17 residues in the CDR3. V shed 5 bases and J shed 0 bases, with 18 bases lying between them. In nucleotides, the CDR3 is TGTGCCAGCAGCCAGGGGGCTAGCGGCACCAGCACAGATACGCAGTATTTT. Encoded protein: CASSQGASGTSTDTQYF.

The chain is built from TRBV7-3 and TRBJ2-2; 10 nucleotides line up with TRBD2. Trimming removed 8 bases from V and 7 bases from J; junction bases left unmatched: 7. CDR1 SGHTA and CDR2 FQGTGA come from the germline V gene. The CDR3 covers 14 residues. As DNA, the CDR3 is TGTGCCAGCTCGGTGGCTAGCGGGAGCGGGGAGCTGTTTTTT. Its protein product is CASSVASGSGELFF.

The chain has TRBV5-4 and TRBJ1-2; 7 bases map to TRBD1. V shed 10 bases and J 7 bases; nucleotides not matched to a gene: 13. Germline V gives CDR1 SGHNT, CDR2 YYREEE (reference sequence). This CDR3 is built from 13 residues. DNA for the CDR3: TGTGCCGGCCAGTTGGCAGGGGGGAGTGGCTACACCTTC. Translation: CAGQLAGGSGYTF.

This chain uses TRBV9 with TRBJ2-5; D gene unclear. Germline CDR1 and CDR2: SGDLS and YYNGEE. There are 14 residues in the CDR3. V lost 1 base, J lost 1 base, and 8 bases lay in between. The CDR3 nucleotides are TGTGCCAGCAGCGTAACCCAAGCCCAAGAGACCCAGTACTTC. This translates into CASSVTQAQETQYF.

The rearrangement links TRBV5-4 to TRBJ2-1; 13 bases line up with TRBD2. CDR3 length: 18 amino acids. V was pared by 4 bases and J by 2 bases, with 9 bases of the junction left unmatched. The germline gives CDR1 SGHNT, CDR2 YYREEE (reference sequence). The CDR3 bases are TGTGCCAGCAGCGGGGGGACTAGCGGGGCCCCGGCCTACAATGAGCAGTTCTTC. Protein product: CASSGGTSGAPAYNEQFF.

The CDR3 here is CASSEGGGRTEAFF. In DNA, the CDR3 is TGTGCCAGCAGTGAGGGCGGGGGCCGAACTGAAGCTTTCTTT. The chain carries TRBV6-1 and TRBJ1-1; D possibly corresponds to TRBD1 (6 bases). V was clipped by 3 bases and J by 5 bases, with 13 bases between them. This CDR3 comprises 14 residues. Germline-derived CDR1 and CDR2 are MNHNS and SASEGT.